The rows below give T cell receptor beta chains drawn from one sample of a study of T-cell reconstitution after alpha-beta-depleted transplantation in children. TCRdb processed the PCR reads anew with MiXCR; each CDR3 protein has one entry. The sample includes fewer than 550,000 distinct CDR3 sequences, more than 9% of them seen just once. The material sequenced was PBMCs, taken before TCRalphabeta/CD19-depleted stem cell transplant. The receptors shown here come from a child aged 2-15 years with inherited bone marrow failure, due to receive a stem cell transplant. The conserved cysteine and the conserved F or W are not part of the CDR3 here. The order of the fields is V gene, J gene, CDR3 protein.

V: TRBV29-1; J: TRBJ2-3; CDR3: SGTTDTQY
V: TRBV27; J: TRBJ1-6; CDR3: ASSFGLRSSYNSPLH
V: TRBV6-2/TRBV6-3; J: TRBJ1-1; CDR3: ASSSYRVNTEAF
V: TRBV3-1; J: TRBJ1-1; CDR3: ASSHAPGTGEAF
V: TRBV30; J: TRBJ1-5; CDR3: AWSRTSRQPQH
V: TRBV6-6; J: TRBJ2-7; CDR3: ASSYGRDNEQY
V: TRBV20-1; J: TRBJ2-1; CDR3: SAGVPWNEQF
V: TRBV4-3; J: TRBJ2-3; CDR3: ASSQDYGTDTQY
V: TRBV5-1; J: TRBJ1-1; CDR3: ASSLAGTASNTEAF
V: TRBV18; J: TRBJ2-1; CDR3: ASSSGQAGAYNEQF
V: TRBV12-3/TRBV12-4; J: TRBJ2-1; CDR3: ASSRPRSGRNEQF
V: TRBV29-1; J: TRBJ2-1; CDR3: SVEDSPGTSGSNEQF
V: TRBV4-3; J: TRBJ2-7; CDR3: ASSQKGLAGGSYEQY
V: TRBV4-1; J: TRBJ1-5; CDR3: ASSQDVGGRYSLPQH
V: TRBV9; J: TRBJ2-7; CDR3: ASSVGTGGDYEQY
V: TRBV12-3/TRBV12-4; J: TRBJ2-6; CDR3: ASSLRLAGAPGANVLT
V: TRBV4-3; J: TRBJ2-7; CDR3: ASSQVAGSYEQY
V: TRBV20-1; J: TRBJ1-4; CDR3: SARQGPNEKLF
V: TRBV6-5; J: TRBJ2-7; CDR3: ASSYQLPSSYEQY
V: TRBV6-1; J: TRBJ2-3; CDR3: ASSEAWRVADTQY
V: TRBV18; J: TRBJ1-3; CDR3: ASSLSEGYGNTIY
V: TRBV7-9; J: TRBJ2-6; CDR3: ASSSWTSGTSGANVLT
V: TRBV20-1; J: TRBJ1-5; CDR3: SAGDTSNQPQH
V: TRBV27; J: TRBJ1-5; CDR3: ASRYRGYSNQPQH
V: TRBV19; J: TRBJ2-2; CDR3: ASSITSGNTGELF
V: TRBV11-3; J: TRBJ2-5; CDR3: ASSLGTSGSPETQY
V: TRBV4-1; J: TRBJ2-1; CDR3: ASSPDWYNEQF
V: TRBV14; J: TRBJ2-3; CDR3: ASSHLLAEVTDTQY
V: TRBV19; J: TRBJ2-1; CDR3: ASSLVHVDEQF
V: TRBV28; J: TRBJ2-1; CDR3: ASIGLAGEKLYNEQF
V: TRBV11-2; J: TRBJ1-1; CDR3: ASSFGALSTEAF
V: TRBV5-6; J: TRBJ1-6; CDR3: ASSLVAKDSPLH
V: TRBV7-9; J: TRBJ2-7; CDR3: ASSSYNYEQY
V: TRBV7-4; J: TRBJ2-7; CDR3: ASSLSKRYEQY
V: TRBV19; J: TRBJ2-7; CDR3: ASSVDPGLAGVEQY
V: TRBV20-1; J: TRBJ2-7; CDR3: SARDQAPTAGHFYEQY
V: TRBV19; J: TRBJ2-1; CDR3: ASRGQGEDSYNEQF
V: TRBV6-1; J: TRBJ2-4; CDR3: ASSVNQQIQNIQY
V: TRBV19; J: TRBJ2-6; CDR3: ASSYGTSGANVLT
V: TRBV4-1; J: TRBJ2-1; CDR3: ASGTTYNEQF
V: TRBV29-1; J: TRBJ2-1; CDR3: SVPDGSYNEQF
V: TRBV7-9; J: TRBJ2-7; CDR3: ASSLAASGTYEQY
V: TRBV19; J: TRBJ2-1; CDR3: ASIRRAGFDYNEQF
V: TRBV12-3/TRBV12-4; J: TRBJ2-1; CDR3: ASRASGYEQF
V: TRBV4-1; J: TRBJ2-7; CDR3: ASSQGGTLNYEQY
V: TRBV6-2/TRBV6-3; J: TRBJ2-7; CDR3: ASSFRGTATRQTYEQY
V: TRBV6-5; J: TRBJ2-7; CDR3: ASSPRSYEQY
V: TRBV12-3/TRBV12-4; J: TRBJ2-3; CDR3: ASSLRLAGPGPDTQY
V: TRBV28; J: TRBJ1-2; CDR3: ASSSPREGSYGYT
V: TRBV12-3/TRBV12-4; J: TRBJ2-3; CDR3: ASSWGYTDTQY
V: TRBV7-4; J: TRBJ2-1; CDR3: ASRQSSYNEQF
V: TRBV6-5; J: TRBJ2-5; CDR3: ASSYSPFSESRGQETQY
V: TRBV28; J: TRBJ2-7; CDR3: ASESPISYEQY
V: TRBV27; J: TRBJ1-5; CDR3: ASSLFQGSNQPQH
V: TRBV29-1; J: TRBJ2-6; CDR3: SAGTGSGANVLT
V: TRBV5-1; J: TRBJ2-7; CDR3: ASSYGLVGIYEQY
V: TRBV20-1; J: TRBJ2-7; CDR3: SARVGTSGYEQY
V: TRBV4-1; J: TRBJ2-3; CDR3: ASSQDPRVRVRTDTQY
V: TRBV10-3; J: TRBJ2-2; CDR3: AISGPGTSGSTGELF
V: TRBV10-2; J: TRBJ2-7; CDR3: ASSDIGEQY